Listed below are T cell receptor beta chains from one sample, sequenced in a study of tumor-infiltrating lymphocytes in primary liver carcinoma. TCRdb recomputed calls from the multiplex PCR reads with MiXCR, one row per CDR3 protein. The sample records about 25,000 distinct CDR3 sequences, more than 70% being singletons. Material: liver tumor tissue from sampling region 5. The receptors were gathered from a woman in her twenties or thirties with primary liver carcinoma and hepatitis B virus infection. Each CDR3 is given with its conserved first and last residue. The D gene is left open where the match is weak. Where a row states a size, it is once, few, many or the class of an expanded clone; other rows omit it.

j_call v_call clone_size d_call cdr3_aa cdr3_nt
TRBJ2-2 TRBV11-2 . . CASSPDPQLNTGVVFF TGTGCCAGCAGCCCCGATCCCCAATTAAACACCGGGGTGGTGTTTTTT
TRBJ1-2 TRBV28 . . CASSYRAVNYGYTF TGTGCCAGCAGCTACAGGGCAGTTAACTATGGCTACACCTTC
TRBJ2-1 TRBV5-1 . . CASSWGTGYSTYNEQFF TGCGCCAGCAGCTGGGGCACAGGATACTCAACCTACAATGAGCAGTTCTTC
TRBJ2-1 TRBV24-1 . . CATRDTSYFEQFF TGTGCCACCAGGGACACTTCCTACTTTGAGCAGTTCTTC
TRBJ2-7 TRBV5-1 . TRBD1 CAGSLSDTGGAYEQYF TGCGCCGGCAGCTTATCAGATACAGGGGGAGCCTACGAGCAGTACTTC
TRBJ2-1 TRBV4-3 . . CASSHTELANEQFF TGCGCTAGCAGCCACACAGAATTGGCCAATGAGCAGTTCTTC
TRBJ1-1 TRBV7-9 . . CASTPTPGQMNTEVFF TGTGCCAGCACCCCTACCCCCGGACAGATGAACACTGAAGTTTTCTTT
TRBJ2-7 TRBV4-3 . . CASSQDRRTGQEQYF TGCGCCAGCAGCCAAGATCGAAGGACTGGGCAGGAGCAGTACTTC
TRBJ1-1 TRBV6-5 once . CASSCGGSGGGTVAFF TGTGCCAGCAGTTGCGGGGGCAGCGGAGGAGGAACTGTAGCTTTCTTT
TRBJ2-7 TRBV12-3/TRBV12-4 . . CTSLQSGTQGYEQYF TGTACCAGCCTACAATCCGGTACGCAGGGTTACGAACAGTACTTC
TRBJ1-3 TRBV10-3 . . CAISGSVYGNTIYF TGTGCCATCAGTGGGTCAGTTTATGGGAACACCATATATTTT
TRBJ2-1 TRBV29-1 . . CSADVLAVTEQFF TGCAGCGCGGATGTACTTGCCGTGACTGAGCAGTTCTTC
TRBJ2-3 TRBV11-2 . . CASSPWSTDTQYF TGTGCCAGCAGCCCCTGGAGCACAGATACGCAGTATTTT
TRBJ1-2 TRBV4-3 . . CASSDELEIYGYIF TGCGCCAGCAGCGATGAGTTGGAGATCTATGGATACATCTTC
TRBJ1-1 TRBV10-2 . . CTNSESKAGTEAFF TGCACCAACAGTGAGTCGAAGGCGGGCACTGAGGCTTTCTTT
TRBJ2-1 TRBV5-4 . . CANSFTGLGNNEQFF TGTGCCAATAGCTTCACAGGGTTGGGGAACAATGAGCAGTTCTTC
TRBJ2-2 TRBV11-2 . . CASSPDPQLSTVELFF TGTGCCAGCAGCCCCGATCCCCAATTGAGCACCGTTGAGCTGTTTTTT
TRBJ2-2 TRBV11-1 . TRBD2 CASSRIMAGVSWELFF TGTGCCAGCAGCAGGATTATGGCGGGAGTGTCCTGGGAGCTGTTTTTC
TRBJ2-2 TRBV6-5 . . CARSPRTRFTGELFF TGTGCACGCAGTCCGCGGACAAGGTTCACCGGGGAGCTGTTTTTT
TRBJ2-2 TRBV20-1 . TRBD2 CSAKSLAGGPDTGELSF TGCAGTGCTAAATCACTCGCGGGAGGGCCGGACACCGGGGAGCTGTCTTTT
TRBJ2-2 TRBV5-6 few . CASCLAPRVTGELFF TGTGCTAGCTGCTTAGCACCCAGAGTCACCGGGGAGCTGTTTTTT
TRBJ2-7 TRBV5-4 . . CANSLDAGVSNERYF TGTGCCAACAGTTTGGATGCAGGGGTTAGCAACGAGCGGTACTTC